This is a list of T cell receptor beta chains from one sample in a study of a mutant IDH1 vaccine in newly diagnosed glioma. Sequencing used immunoSEQ multiplex PCR; TCRdb keeps in-frame clones, though not all of them. The data contain just over 65,000 clones, approximately 80% of them singletons. No antigen has been assigned to these receptors. Sample: PBMCs, taken from a glioma patient whose treatment included an IDH1 peptide vaccine. The receptors come from a young man with glioma. Each CDR3 is given with its conserved first and last residue. Fields, in order: clone size, V gene, J gene, D gene, CDR3 protein, CDR3 DNA. D genes are given only for firm matches. Size is omitted from some rows. Given values are once, few, many or a class for expanded clones.

abundance: -; v_gene: TRBV30; j_gene: TRBJ1-2; d_gene: -; CDR3aa: CAWRGRRVRGYTF; CDR3nt: TGTGCCTGGAGAGGCCGACGTGTGAGGGGCTACACCTTC
abundance: -; v_gene: TRBV5-1; j_gene: TRBJ2-7; d_gene: -; CDR3aa: CASSPKGRAYEQYF; CDR3nt: TGCGCCAGCAGCCCAAAGGGACGGGCCTACGAGCAGTACTTC
abundance: -; v_gene: TRBV15; j_gene: TRBJ1-6; d_gene: -; CDR3aa: CATSRDHRNSPLHF; CDR3nt: TGTGCCACCAGCAGAGATCATCGCAATTCACCCCTCCACTTT
abundance: -; v_gene: TRBV18; j_gene: TRBJ1-1; d_gene: -; CDR3aa: CASSPRWQGVGTEAFF; CDR3nt: TGTGCCAGCTCACCACGGTGGCAGGGCGTTGGGACTGAAGCTTTCTTT
abundance: -; v_gene: TRBV27; j_gene: TRBJ1-1; d_gene: -; CDR3aa: CASNLEGGGTEAFF; CDR3nt: TGTGCCAGCAACTTAGAGGGAGGTGGTACTGAAGCTTTCTTT
abundance: -; v_gene: TRBV28; j_gene: TRBJ2-5; d_gene: -; CDR3aa: CASITRDTQETQYF; CDR3nt: TGTGCCAGCATCACCCGGGACACACAAGAGACCCAGTACTTC
abundance: -; v_gene: TRBV10-3; j_gene: TRBJ1-2; d_gene: -; CDR3aa: CAISDRGHKGYGYTF; CDR3nt: TGTGCCATCAGTGACCGGGGGCACAAAGGCTATGGCTACACCTTC
abundance: -; v_gene: TRBV4-1; j_gene: TRBJ2-7; d_gene: -; CDR3aa: CASSQGHPLGEQYF; CDR3nt: TGCGCCAGCAGCCAAGGACATCCGCTTGGCGAGCAGTACTTC
abundance: -; v_gene: TRBV4-2; j_gene: TRBJ2-2; d_gene: -; CDR3aa: CASSQGRRNTGELFF; CDR3nt: TGTGCCAGCAGCCAAGGGAGGCGCAACACCGGGGAGCTGTTTTTT
abundance: -; v_gene: TRBV10-3; j_gene: TRBJ2-7; d_gene: TRBD1; CDR3aa: CAISVPGQGNEQYF; CDR3nt: TGTGCCATCAGTGTACCGGGACAGGGAAACGAGCAGTACTTC
abundance: few; v_gene: TRBV27; j_gene: TRBJ2-7; d_gene: TRBD1; CDR3aa: CASKTAGQGSHEQYF; CDR3nt: TGTGCCAGCAAGACCGCGGGACAGGGGTCCCACGAGCAGTACTTC
abundance: -; v_gene: TRBV5-1; j_gene: TRBJ2-5; d_gene: TRBD2; CDR3aa: CASSLAQLAGRGGRETQYF; CDR3nt: TGCGCCAGCAGCTTGGCGCAACTAGCGGGCCGCGGGGGTAGAGAGACCCAGTACTTC
abundance: -; v_gene: TRBV13; j_gene: TRBJ2-7; d_gene: TRBD2; CDR3aa: CASSEGLAGGYEQYF; CDR3nt: TGTGCCAGCAGCGAGGGACTAGCGGGAGGATACGAGCAGTACTTC
abundance: once; v_gene: TRBV30; j_gene: TRBJ1-2; d_gene: TRBD1; CDR3aa: CAWWGQGQTYGYTF; CDR3nt: TGTGCCTGGTGGGGACAGGGACAGACCTATGGCTACACCTTC
abundance: -; v_gene: TRBV6-5; j_gene: TRBJ2-2; d_gene: TRBD2; CDR3aa: CASSYWGGLAGELFF; CDR3nt: TGTGCCAGCAGTTACTGGGGAGGGTTGGCCGGGGAGCTGTTTTTT
abundance: -; v_gene: TRBV15; j_gene: TRBJ1-2; d_gene: -; CDR3aa: CATSSEQITNYGYTF; CDR3nt: TGTGCCACCAGCAGCGAACAGATCACTAACTATGGCTACACCTTC
abundance: -; v_gene: TRBV6-6; j_gene: TRBJ1-5; d_gene: -; CDR3aa: CASTNNQPQHF; CDR3nt: TGTGCCAGCACCAACAATCAGCCCCAGCATTTT
abundance: few; v_gene: TRBV5-1; j_gene: TRBJ1-1; d_gene: -; CDR3aa: CASNEATAMNTEAFF; CDR3nt: TGCGCCAGCAACGAGGCCACAGCCATGAACACTGAAGCTTTCTTT
abundance: -; v_gene: TRBV7-9; j_gene: TRBJ1-1; d_gene: TRBD1; CDR3aa: CASSTTGGKGEAFF; CDR3nt: TGTGCCAGCAGCACGACAGGGGGCAAGGGTGAAGCTTTCTTT
abundance: -; v_gene: TRBV4-3; j_gene: TRBJ2-2; d_gene: -; CDR3aa: CASSQDLLSTGELFF; CDR3nt: TGCGCCAGCAGCCAAGATTTACTGAGCACCGGGGAGCTGTTTTTT
abundance: once; v_gene: TRBV5-1; j_gene: TRBJ1-5; d_gene: -; CDR3aa: CASSLGYPNSNQPQHF; CDR3nt: TGCGCCAGCAGCTTGGGGTATCCAAATAGCAATCAGCCCCAGCATTTT
abundance: once; v_gene: TRBV5-6; j_gene: TRBJ2-7; d_gene: -; CDR3aa: CASSLDGTADEQYF; CDR3nt: TGTGCCAGCAGCTTGGATGGGACCGCGGACGAGCAGTACTTC
abundance: -; v_gene: TRBV5-1; j_gene: TRBJ2-3; d_gene: TRBD2; CDR3aa: CASSLPSGASTDTQYF; CDR3nt: TGCGCCAGCAGCTTGCCTAGCGGGGCCAGCACAGATACGCAGTATTTT
abundance: few; v_gene: TRBV7-2; j_gene: TRBJ2-7; d_gene: -; CDR3aa: CASSKGTAGTYEQYF; CDR3nt: TGTGCCAGCAGCAAAGGGACAGCGGGGACCTACGAGCAGTACTTC
abundance: -; v_gene: TRBV6-5; j_gene: TRBJ1-2; d_gene: -; CDR3aa: CASSPTGPNYGYTF; CDR3nt: TGTGCCAGCAGTCCGACAGGCCCTAACTATGGCTACACCTTC
abundance: -; v_gene: TRBV7-9; j_gene: TRBJ1-2; d_gene: -; CDR3aa: CASSLSPGRGYTF; CDR3nt: TGTGCCAGCAGCTTATCTCCAGGGCGGGGCTACACCTTC
abundance: -; v_gene: TRBV5-6; j_gene: TRBJ1-2; d_gene: -; CDR3aa: CASSSGLGYTF; CDR3nt: TGTGCCAGCAGCTCGGGTTTGGGCTACACCTTC
abundance: -; v_gene: TRBV11-1; j_gene: TRBJ1-1; d_gene: -; CDR3aa: CASSLDFSLNTEAFF; CDR3nt: TGTGCCAGCAGCTTAGATTTTTCTTTGAACACTGAAGCTTTCTTT
abundance: -; v_gene: TRBV5-1; j_gene: TRBJ2-2; d_gene: TRBD2; CDR3aa: CASERGPVSGELFF; CDR3nt: TGCGCCAGCGAGCGGGGACCAGTATCCGGGGAGCTGTTTTTT
abundance: -; v_gene: TRBV29-1; j_gene: TRBJ2-3; d_gene: TRBD2; CDR3aa: CSVASGGPTDTQYF; CDR3nt: TGCAGCGTCGCTAGCGGGGGGCCCACAGATACGCAGTATTTT
abundance: -; v_gene: TRBV5-1; j_gene: TRBJ2-5; d_gene: TRBD1; CDR3aa: CASSALGTGGETQYF; CDR3nt: TGCGCCAGCAGCGCCTTAGGGACAGGAGGGGAGACCCAGTACTTC
abundance: -; v_gene: TRBV7-7; j_gene: TRBJ1-1; d_gene: -; CDR3aa: CASSFRQETEAFF; CDR3nt: TGTGCTAGCAGCTTCCGACAGGAGACTGAAGCTTTCTTT
abundance: -; v_gene: TRBV29-1; j_gene: TRBJ1-3; d_gene: -; CDR3aa: CSVLRGNSGNTIYF; CDR3nt: TGCAGCGTCCTCAGAGGCAACTCTGGAAACACCATATATTTT
abundance: -; v_gene: TRBV18; j_gene: TRBJ2-3; d_gene: -; CDR3aa: CASSQLRGGQGDTQYF; CDR3nt: TGTGCCAGCTCACAACTCCGGGGAGGTCAGGGCGATACGCAGTATTTT
abundance: -; v_gene: TRBV4-3; j_gene: TRBJ2-5; d_gene: TRBD2; CDR3aa: CASSSPPILAGDGETQYF; CDR3nt: TGCGCCAGCAGCTCCCCCCCTATACTAGCGGGAGATGGAGAGACCCAGTACTTC
abundance: -; v_gene: TRBV6-5; j_gene: TRBJ1-1; d_gene: TRBD1; CDR3aa: CASSYNRGLNTEAFF; CDR3nt: TGTGCCAGCAGTTATAACAGGGGGCTGAACACTGAAGCTTTCTTT
abundance: -; v_gene: TRBV9; j_gene: TRBJ1-5; d_gene: TRBD1; CDR3aa: CASSAPGGNQPQHF; CDR3nt: TGTGCCAGCAGCGCCCCAGGGGGGAATCAGCCCCAGCATTTT
abundance: -; v_gene: TRBV15; j_gene: TRBJ2-7; d_gene: -; CDR3aa: CATSGIGYEQYF; CDR3nt: TGTGCCACCAGCGGAATAGGGTACGAGCAGTACTTC
abundance: few; v_gene: TRBV28; j_gene: TRBJ2-6; d_gene: -; CDR3aa: CASRTRRGANVLTF; CDR3nt: TGTGCCAGCAGGACCCGAAGGGGGGCCAACGTCCTGACTTTC
abundance: -; v_gene: TRBV20-1; j_gene: TRBJ2-1; d_gene: TRBD2; CDR3aa: CRPSGNNEQFF; CDR3nt: TGCAGGCCTAGCGGGAACAATGAGCAGTTCTTC
abundance: once; v_gene: TRBV7-9; j_gene: TRBJ2-7; d_gene: TRBD1; CDR3aa: CASSEGQGTTYEQYF; CDR3nt: TGTGCCAGCAGCGAAGGACAGGGAACAACCTACGAGCAGTACTTC
abundance: few; v_gene: TRBV6-4; j_gene: TRBJ1-1; d_gene: TRBD1; CDR3aa: CASSETGGNTEAFF; CDR3nt: TGTGCCAGCAGTGAGACAGGGGGGAACACTGAAGCTTTCTTT
abundance: -; v_gene: TRBV28; j_gene: TRBJ1-4; d_gene: -; CDR3aa: CASSFISGNEKLFF; CDR3nt: TGTGCCAGCAGTTTTATATCAGGGAACGAAAAACTGTTTTTT
abundance: -; v_gene: TRBV25-1; j_gene: TRBJ1-2; d_gene: -; CDR3aa: CASSGRVFGGYTF; CDR3nt: TGTGCCAGCAGTGGCAGGGTTTTTGGTGGCTACACCTTC
abundance: -; v_gene: TRBV7-9; j_gene: TRBJ1-4; d_gene: TRBD1; CDR3aa: CASRSDRNSNEKLFF; CDR3nt: TGTGCCAGCAGGTCGGACAGGAATTCTAATGAAAAACTGTTTTTT
abundance: -; v_gene: TRBV9; j_gene: TRBJ1-1; d_gene: -; CDR3aa: CASSEGTVNTEAFF; CDR3nt: TGTGCCAGCAGCGAGGGCACCGTGAACACTGAAGCTTTCTTT
abundance: few; v_gene: TRBV7-9; j_gene: TRBJ1-4; d_gene: -; CDR3aa: CASSLAPGTVEKLFF; CDR3nt: TGTGCCAGCAGCTTAGCGCCGGGGACGGTCGAAAAACTGTTTTTT
abundance: -; v_gene: TRBV6-6; j_gene: TRBJ1-2; d_gene: -; CDR3aa: CASRDGYYGYTF; CDR3nt: TGTGCCAGTAGGGACGGCTACTATGGCTACACCTTC
abundance: -; v_gene: TRBV13; j_gene: TRBJ1-3; d_gene: TRBD1; CDR3aa: CASSYTGTGISGNTIYF; CDR3nt: TGTGCCAGCAGCTACACCGGGACAGGAATCTCTGGAAACACCATATATTTT
abundance: -; v_gene: TRBV4-3; j_gene: TRBJ1-2; d_gene: -; CDR3aa: CASSHQSTGYGYTF; CDR3nt: TGCGCCAGCAGCCACCAATCGACGGGCTATGGCTACACCTTC
abundance: -; v_gene: TRBV6-1; j_gene: TRBJ1-2; d_gene: -; CDR3aa: CASSEDLWGYTF; CDR3nt: TGTGCCAGCAGTGAAGATCTATGGGGCTACACCTTC
abundance: -; v_gene: TRBV5-1; j_gene: TRBJ2-4; d_gene: -; CDR3aa: CASSISPPKNIQYF; CDR3nt: TGCGCCAGCAGTATCAGCCCGCCCAAAAACATTCAGTACTTC
abundance: few; v_gene: TRBV4-1; j_gene: TRBJ1-5; d_gene: -; CDR3aa: CASSQEWVNQPQHF; CDR3nt: TGCGCCAGCAGCCAAGAATGGGTCAATCAGCCCCAGCATTTT
abundance: few; v_gene: TRBV18; j_gene: TRBJ2-7; d_gene: -; CDR3aa: CASSPPWGIGKQYF; CDR3nt: TGTGCCAGCTCACCACCTTGGGGTATCGGGAAGCAGTACTTC
abundance: -; v_gene: TRBV2; j_gene: TRBJ1-3; d_gene: TRBD1; CDR3aa: CASSGDRGSGNTIYF; CDR3nt: TGTGCCAGCAGTGGGGACAGGGGGTCTGGAAACACCATATATTTT
abundance: -; v_gene: TRBV4-2; j_gene: TRBJ2-7; d_gene: -; CDR3aa: CASSQGLFRRDEQYF; CDR3nt: TGTGCCAGCAGCCAAGGACTCTTTCGGAGGGACGAGCAGTACTTC
abundance: -; v_gene: TRBV7-3; j_gene: TRBJ1-2; d_gene: -; CDR3aa: CASSLTGDGGYTF; CDR3nt: TGTGCCAGCAGCTTAACGGGGGATGGGGGCTACACCTTC